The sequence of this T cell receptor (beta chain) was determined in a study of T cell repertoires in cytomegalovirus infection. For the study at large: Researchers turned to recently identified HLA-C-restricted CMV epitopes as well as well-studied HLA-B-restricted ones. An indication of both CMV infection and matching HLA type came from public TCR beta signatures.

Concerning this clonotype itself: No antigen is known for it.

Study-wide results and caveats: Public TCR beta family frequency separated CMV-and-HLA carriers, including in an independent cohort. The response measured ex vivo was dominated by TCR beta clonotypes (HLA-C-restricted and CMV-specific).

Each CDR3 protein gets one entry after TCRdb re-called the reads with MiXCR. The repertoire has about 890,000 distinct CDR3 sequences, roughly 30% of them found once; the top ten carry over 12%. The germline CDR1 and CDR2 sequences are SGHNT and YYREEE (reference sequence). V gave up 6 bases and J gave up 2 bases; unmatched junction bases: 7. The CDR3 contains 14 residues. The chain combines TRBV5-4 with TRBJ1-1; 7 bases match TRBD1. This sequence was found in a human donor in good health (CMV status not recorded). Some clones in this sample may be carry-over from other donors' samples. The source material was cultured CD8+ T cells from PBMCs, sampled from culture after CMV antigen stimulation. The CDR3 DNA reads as TGTGCCAGCACCCTGGGACAGACCAACACTGAAGCTTTCTTT. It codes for CASTLGQTNTEAFF.